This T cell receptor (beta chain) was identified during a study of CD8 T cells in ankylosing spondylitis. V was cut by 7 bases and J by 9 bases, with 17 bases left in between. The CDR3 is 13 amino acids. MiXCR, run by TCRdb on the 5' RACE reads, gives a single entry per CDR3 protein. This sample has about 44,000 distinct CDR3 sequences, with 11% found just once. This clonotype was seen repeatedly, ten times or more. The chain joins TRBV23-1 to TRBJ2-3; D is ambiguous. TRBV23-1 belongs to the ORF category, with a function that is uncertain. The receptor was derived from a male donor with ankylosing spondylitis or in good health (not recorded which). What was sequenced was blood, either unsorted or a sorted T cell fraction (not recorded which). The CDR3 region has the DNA TGCGCCAGCAAAGACCCGCCCGCGATCACGCAGTATTTT. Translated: CASKDPPAITQYF.